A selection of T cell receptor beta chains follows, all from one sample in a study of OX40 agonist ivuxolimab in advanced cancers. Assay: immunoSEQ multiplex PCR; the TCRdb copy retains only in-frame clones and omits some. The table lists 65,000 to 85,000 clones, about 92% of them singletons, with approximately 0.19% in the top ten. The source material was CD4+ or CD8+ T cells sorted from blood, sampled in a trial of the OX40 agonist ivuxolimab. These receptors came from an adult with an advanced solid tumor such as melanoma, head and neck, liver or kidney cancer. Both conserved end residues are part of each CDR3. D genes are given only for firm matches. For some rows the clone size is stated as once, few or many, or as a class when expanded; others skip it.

TGTGCCAGTAGTATACGGCTGAGCCCCGGGACAGGGACCTACGAGCAGTACTTC,CASSIRLSPGTGTYEQYF,.,TRBD1,TRBJ2-7,TRBV19
TGTGCCAGCTGCCGACAGGGCTACGAGCAGTACTTC,CASCRQGYEQYF,.,TRBD1,TRBJ2-7,TRBV6-1
TGTGCCAGCAGCTTAGACACGAACACTGAAGCTTTCTTT,CASSLDTNTEAFF,.,.,TRBJ1-1,TRBV7-2
TGTGCCTGGCAGAGGACGGGGGCCACTAATGAAAAACTGTTTTTT,CAWQRTGATNEKLFF,.,.,TRBJ1-4,TRBV30
TGTGCCAGCAGCTTAGAAGGCCTAGCGGCTAAAGTCTCCTACAATGAGCAGTTCTTC,CASSLEGLAAKVSYNEQFF,few,TRBD2,TRBJ2-1,TRBV7-2
TGTGCCAGCAGCTTGGAGGACAGGGCGAGGGGAGCTTTCTTT,CASSLEDRARGAFF,.,TRBD1,TRBJ1-1,TRBV5-4
TGCAGCGTCAGGAGAGGACAGGGTTTATCCCGTGATACGCAGTATTTT,CSVRRGQGLSRDTQYF,.,TRBD1,TRBJ2-3,TRBV29-1
TGTGCCAGCAGCCGACAGGGGTCCAATGAGCAGTTCTTC,CASSRQGSNEQFF,.,TRBD1,TRBJ2-1,TRBV27
TGTGCCAGCAGCGTAAGAGCCCAGGTGGCCACAGATACGCAGTATTTT,CASSVRAQVATDTQYF,.,.,TRBJ2-3,TRBV9
TGTGCCAGCTCACCTGGGACAGATTCTGGAAACACCATATATTTT,CASSPGTDSGNTIYF,.,TRBD1,TRBJ1-3,TRBV18
TGCGCCAGCAGCCAGGTTGACAGCCGCCAAGAGACCCAGTACTTC,CASSQVDSRQETQYF,.,.,TRBJ2-5,TRBV4-1
TGCGCCAGCAGCTTGGGTCCAATCCAGGGGGAGCAGTACTTC,CASSLGPIQGEQYF,.,.,TRBJ2-7,TRBV5-1
TGCAGCGTACTACCACAGGGTCAAGAGACCCAGTACTTC,CSVLPQGQETQYF,.,.,TRBJ2-5,TRBV29-1
TGCAGTGCTAGAGTGGGGGAGACCCAGTACTTC,CSARVGETQYF,.,.,TRBJ2-5,TRBV20-1
TGCAGCGTTAAACTAGCGCCTAACACCGGGGAGCTGTTTTTT,CSVKLAPNTGELFF,.,TRBD2,TRBJ2-2,TRBV29-1
TGTGCCAGCAGCTTAGGGGGGGACAGGGTTTACGAGCAGTACTTC,CASSLGGDRVYEQYF,.,TRBD1,TRBJ2-7,TRBV7-9
TGCGCCAGCAGCCACCTCGGACTAGCCTCCGATAGGGCCATTCAGTACTTC,CASSHLGLASDRAIQYF,.,TRBD2,TRBJ2-4,TRBV4-1
TGTGCCAGCAGCCTACTAGCGGGGGTCACAGATACGCAGTATTTT,CASSLLAGVTDTQYF,.,TRBD2,TRBJ2-3,TRBV6-1
TGTGCCAGTAGTAAGAGGGGCCCTGACAGGAATCAGCCCCAGCATTTT,CASSKRGPDRNQPQHF,.,.,TRBJ1-5,TRBV19
TGTGCCAGCAGCTTTACGGGACAGGGGTATGGCTACACCTTC,CASSFTGQGYGYTF,.,TRBD1,TRBJ1-2,TRBV27
TGCAGCTCAGTGCTAGCGGGATATGAGCAGTTCTTC,CSSVLAGYEQFF,.,TRBD2,TRBJ2-1,TRBV29-1
TGTGCCAGCAGCGCGGACAGGGGGCCCTACGAGCAGTACTTC,CASSADRGPYEQYF,.,TRBD1,TRBJ2-7,TRBV5-4
TGTGCCAGCAGTTACCTAGGACGGAACACCGGGGAGCTGTTTTTT,CASSYLGRNTGELFF,.,.,TRBJ2-2,TRBV6-6
TGTGCCAGCAGCGTCGGATTGAAAAATGAGCAGTTCTTC,CASSVGLKNEQFF,.,.,TRBJ2-1,TRBV11-3
TGTGCCAGCAGCCTCCCCCGGGGGAGCTCCTACGAGCAGTACTTC,CASSLPRGSSYEQYF,.,.,TRBJ2-7,TRBV4-2
TGTGCCTGGACCTGGGGTTCTTCCGGGGAGCTGTTTTTT,CAWTWGSSGELFF,.,.,TRBJ2-2,TRBV30
TGTGCCAGCAGTGTACAGGTCGGTGCACCCTACAATGAGCAGTTCTTC,CASSVQVGAPYNEQFF,once,.,TRBJ2-1,TRBV6-4
TGTGCCAGCAGCTTGGGGGACAGGATGACTTCCCTCCACTTT,CASSLGDRMTSLHF,few,TRBD1,TRBJ1-6,TRBV5-6
TGCGCCAGCAGCCAAAGGACCGGGACCTTGAACACTGAAGCTTTCTTT,CASSQRTGTLNTEAFF,.,.,TRBJ1-1,TRBV5-1
TGCAGCGTTGAAAGGGGGCGCGGGGCCAAAAACATTCAGTACTTC,CSVERGRGAKNIQYF,.,TRBD1,TRBJ2-4,TRBV29-1
TGTGCCAGCAGGTTAGCGGGAGATTCGTACAATGAGCAGTTCTTC,CASRLAGDSYNEQFF,.,TRBD2,TRBJ2-1,TRBV27
TGTGCCAGCAGCTTTGCAGGCCCCCACGAAAAACTGTTTTTT,CASSFAGPHEKLFF,few,.,TRBJ1-4,TRBV6-5
TGCGCCAGCCTCGGGGACAGACCCTACAATGAGCAGTTCTTC,CASLGDRPYNEQFF,.,TRBD1,TRBJ2-1,TRBV10-1
TGTGCCAGCAGTTACCCCGGGACCTACAATGAGCAGTTCTTC,CASSYPGTYNEQFF,.,.,TRBJ2-1,TRBV6-6
TGTGCCAGCAGCTTCCAACTAAGCAGCAGAGCATATCAGCCCCAGCATTTT,CASSFQLSSRAYQPQHF,.,.,TRBJ1-5,TRBV5-8
TGTGCCAGCAGTCACATAGCGGGAGGAAAGTACGAGCAGTACTTC,CASSHIAGGKYEQYF,.,TRBD2,TRBJ2-7,TRBV6-1
TGTGCCAGCAGCTTGCGGGGGGGCATGAATGAGCAGTTCTTC,CASSLRGGMNEQFF,.,TRBD2,TRBJ2-1,TRBV9
TGCGCCAGCACCCTGCGGGTAGCGGGAGTCAATGAGCAGTTCTTC,CASTLRVAGVNEQFF,.,TRBD2,TRBJ2-1,TRBV5-1
TGTGCCAGCATCCCCTACGGGGACAGGGGAAACACCATATATTTT,CASIPYGDRGNTIYF,.,TRBD1,TRBJ1-3,TRBV2
TGTGCCAGTAAGGCGGGAGGGCCCTCCGGGGAGCTGTTTTTT,CASKAGGPSGELFF,.,TRBD2,TRBJ2-2,TRBV19
TGTGCCAGTAGTATCCGGGAGGGGAATCAGCCCCAGCATTTT,CASSIREGNQPQHF,few,.,TRBJ1-5,TRBV19
TGTGCCAGCAGCTTAGACGGCAAAGGCACTGAAGCTTTCTTT,CASSLDGKGTEAFF,.,.,TRBJ1-1,TRBV7-9
TGTGCCACCAGGGAGTCAACCTACGAGCAGTACTTC,CATRESTYEQYF,.,.,TRBJ2-7,TRBV10-3
TGCGCCAGCAGATACGGACAGGGGCGCACAGATACGCAGTATTTT,CASRYGQGRTDTQYF,.,TRBD1,TRBJ2-3,TRBV5-1
TGTGCCAGCGTACCCGGGACAGGCGCCTACGAGCAGTACTTC,CASVPGTGAYEQYF,.,TRBD1,TRBJ2-7,TRBV6-5
TGTGCCAGTAGTATTTTGGGCGGGGGCAGCTCCTACAATGAGCAGTTCTTC,CASSILGGGSSYNEQFF,.,.,TRBJ2-1,TRBV19